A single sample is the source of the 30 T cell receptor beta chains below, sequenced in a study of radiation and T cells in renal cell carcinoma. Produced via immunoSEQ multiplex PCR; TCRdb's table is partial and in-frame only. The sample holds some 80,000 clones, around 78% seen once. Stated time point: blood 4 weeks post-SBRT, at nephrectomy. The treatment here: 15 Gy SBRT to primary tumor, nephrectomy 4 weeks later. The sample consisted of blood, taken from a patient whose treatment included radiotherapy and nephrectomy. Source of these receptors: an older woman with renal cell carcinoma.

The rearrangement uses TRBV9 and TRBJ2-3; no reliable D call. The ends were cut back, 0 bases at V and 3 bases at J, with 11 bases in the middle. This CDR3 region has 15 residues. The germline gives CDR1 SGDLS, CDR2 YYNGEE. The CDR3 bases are TGTGCCAGCAGCGTAGAAGGGCATGGGACAGATACGCAGTATTTT. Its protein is CASSVEGHGTDTQYF. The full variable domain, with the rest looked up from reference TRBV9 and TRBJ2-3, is DSGVTQTPKHLITATGQRVTLRCSPRSGDLSVYWYQQSLDQGLQFLIQYYNGEERAKGNILERFSAQQFPDLHSELNLSSLELGDSALYFCASSVEGHGTDTQYFGPGTRLTVL.

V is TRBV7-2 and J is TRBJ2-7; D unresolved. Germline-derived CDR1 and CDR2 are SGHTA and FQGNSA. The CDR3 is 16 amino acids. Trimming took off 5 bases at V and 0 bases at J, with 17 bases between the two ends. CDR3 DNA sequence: TGTGCCAGCAGCCCAGAGGCGCAGTTACACTCCTACGAGCAGTACTTC. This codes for CASSPEAQLHSYEQYF.

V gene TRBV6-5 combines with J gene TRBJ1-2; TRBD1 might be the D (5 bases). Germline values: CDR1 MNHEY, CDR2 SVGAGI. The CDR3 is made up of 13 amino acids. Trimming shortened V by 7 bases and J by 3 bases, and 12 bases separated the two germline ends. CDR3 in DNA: TGTGCCAGCACCCACGGGGGGTACTATGGCTACACCTTC. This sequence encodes CASTHGGYYGYTF.

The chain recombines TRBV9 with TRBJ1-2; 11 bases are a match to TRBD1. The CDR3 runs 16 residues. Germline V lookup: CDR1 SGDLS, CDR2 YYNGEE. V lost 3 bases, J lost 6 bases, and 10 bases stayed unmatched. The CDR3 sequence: CASSAYRTGGADGYTF. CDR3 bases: TGTGCCAGCAGCGCATACCGGACAGGGGGCGCCGATGGCTACACCTTC. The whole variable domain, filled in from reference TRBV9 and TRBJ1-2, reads DSGVTQTPKHLITATGQRVTLRCSPRSGDLSVYWYQQSLDQGLQFLIQYYNGEERAKGNILERFSAQQFPDLHSELNLSSLELGDSALYFCASSAYRTGGADGYTFGSGTRLTVV.

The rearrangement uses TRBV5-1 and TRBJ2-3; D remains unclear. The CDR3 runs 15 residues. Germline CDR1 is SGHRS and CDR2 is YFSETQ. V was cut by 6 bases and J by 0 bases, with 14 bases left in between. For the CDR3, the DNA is TGCGCCAGCACCGTCCTGCCTGTTAGCACAGATACGCAGTATTTT. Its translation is CASTVLPVSTDTQYF.

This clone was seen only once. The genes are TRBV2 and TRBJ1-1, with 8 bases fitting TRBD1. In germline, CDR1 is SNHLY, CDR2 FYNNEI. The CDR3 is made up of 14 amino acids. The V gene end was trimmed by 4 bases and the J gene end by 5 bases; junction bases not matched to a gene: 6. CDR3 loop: CASSGQGARTEAFF. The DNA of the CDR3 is TGTGCCAGCAGTGGCCAGGGGGCGAGGACTGAAGCTTTCTTT.

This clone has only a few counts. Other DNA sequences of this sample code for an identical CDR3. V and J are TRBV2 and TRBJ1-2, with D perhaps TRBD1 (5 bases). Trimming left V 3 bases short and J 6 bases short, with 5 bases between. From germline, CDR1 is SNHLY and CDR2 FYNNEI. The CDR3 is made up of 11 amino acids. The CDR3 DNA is TGTGCCAGCAGTGACAGGGATGGCTACACCTTC. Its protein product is CASSDRDGYTF.

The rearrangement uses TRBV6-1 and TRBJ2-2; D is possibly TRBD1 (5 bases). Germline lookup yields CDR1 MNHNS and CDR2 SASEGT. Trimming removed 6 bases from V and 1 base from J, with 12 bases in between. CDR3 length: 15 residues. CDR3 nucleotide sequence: TGTGCCAGCAGGTGGGGCAGAGAGAACACCGGGGAGCTGTTTTTT. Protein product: CASRWGRENTGELFF.

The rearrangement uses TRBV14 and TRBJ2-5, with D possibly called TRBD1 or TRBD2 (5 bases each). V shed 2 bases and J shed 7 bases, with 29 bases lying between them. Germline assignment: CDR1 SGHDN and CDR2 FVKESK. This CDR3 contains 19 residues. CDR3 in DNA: TGTGCCAGCAGCCAAAGGTCATCCGCAGGGTCAGTTTTGAGGGGGACCCAGTACTTC. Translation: CASSQRSSAGSVLRGTQYF.

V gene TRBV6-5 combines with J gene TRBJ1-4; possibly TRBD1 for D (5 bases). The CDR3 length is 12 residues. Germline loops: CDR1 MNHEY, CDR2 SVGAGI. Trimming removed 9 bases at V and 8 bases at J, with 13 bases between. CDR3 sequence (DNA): TGTGCCAGTAGACATAGGGGAGAAAAACTGTTTTTT. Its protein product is CASRHRGEKLFF.

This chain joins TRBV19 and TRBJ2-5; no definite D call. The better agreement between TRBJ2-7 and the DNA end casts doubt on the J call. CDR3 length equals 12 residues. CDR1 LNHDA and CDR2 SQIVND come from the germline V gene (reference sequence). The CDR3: CASSTRPHEQYF. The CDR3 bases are TGTGCCAGTAGTACCAGACCCCACGAGCAGTACTTC.

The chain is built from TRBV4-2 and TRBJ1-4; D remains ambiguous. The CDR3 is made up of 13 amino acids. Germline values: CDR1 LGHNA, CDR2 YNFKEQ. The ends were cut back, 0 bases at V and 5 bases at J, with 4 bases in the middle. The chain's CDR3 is CASSQEWNEKLFF. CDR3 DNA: TGTGCCAGCAGCCAAGAGTGGAATGAAAAACTGTTTTTT.

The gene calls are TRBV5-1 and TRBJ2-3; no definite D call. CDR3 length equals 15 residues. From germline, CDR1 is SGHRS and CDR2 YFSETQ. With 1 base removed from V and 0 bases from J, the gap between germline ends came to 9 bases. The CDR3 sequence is CASSLSHPSTDTQYF. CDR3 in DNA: TGCGCCAGCAGCTTGTCACACCCTAGCACAGATACGCAGTATTTT.

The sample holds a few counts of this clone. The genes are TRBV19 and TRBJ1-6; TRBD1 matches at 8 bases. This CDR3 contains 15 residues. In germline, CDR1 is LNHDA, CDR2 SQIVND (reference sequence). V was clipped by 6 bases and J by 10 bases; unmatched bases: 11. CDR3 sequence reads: CASRKPGQDGSPLHF. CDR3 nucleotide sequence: TGTGCCAGTAGGAAACCGGGACAGGACGGATCACCCCTCCACTTT.

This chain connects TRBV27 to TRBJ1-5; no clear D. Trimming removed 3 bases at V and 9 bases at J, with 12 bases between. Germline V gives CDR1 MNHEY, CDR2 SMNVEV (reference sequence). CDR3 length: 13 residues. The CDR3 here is CASSLSALGPQHF. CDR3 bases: TGTGCCAGCAGTTTGTCCGCCTTGGGGCCCCAGCATTTT.

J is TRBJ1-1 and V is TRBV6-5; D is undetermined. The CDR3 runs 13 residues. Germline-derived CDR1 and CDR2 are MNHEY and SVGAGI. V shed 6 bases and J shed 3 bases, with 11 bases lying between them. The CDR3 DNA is TGTGCCAGCAGGTCTATGATGGACACTGAAGCTTTCTTT. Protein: CASRSMMDTEAFF.

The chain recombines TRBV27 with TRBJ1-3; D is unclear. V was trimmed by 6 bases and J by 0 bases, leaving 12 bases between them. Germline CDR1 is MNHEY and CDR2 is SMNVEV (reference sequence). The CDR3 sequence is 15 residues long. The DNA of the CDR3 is TGTGCCAGCAGACCCCGAGCAGGCTCTGGAAACACCATATATTTT. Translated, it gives CASRPRAGSGNTIYF.

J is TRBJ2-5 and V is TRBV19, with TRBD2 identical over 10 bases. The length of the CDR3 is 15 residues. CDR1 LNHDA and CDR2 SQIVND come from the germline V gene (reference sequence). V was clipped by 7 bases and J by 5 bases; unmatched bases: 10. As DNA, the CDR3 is TGTGCCAGTAAAGAAAGCGGGGGGGTCCTGGAGACCCAGTACTTC. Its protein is CASKESGGVLETQYF.

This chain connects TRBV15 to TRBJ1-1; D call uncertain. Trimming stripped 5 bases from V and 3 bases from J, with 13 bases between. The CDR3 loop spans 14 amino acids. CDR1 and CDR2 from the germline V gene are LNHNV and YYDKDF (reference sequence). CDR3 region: CATSVQAGYTEAFF. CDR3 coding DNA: TGTGCCACCAGCGTCCAGGCGGGGTACACTGAAGCTTTCTTT.

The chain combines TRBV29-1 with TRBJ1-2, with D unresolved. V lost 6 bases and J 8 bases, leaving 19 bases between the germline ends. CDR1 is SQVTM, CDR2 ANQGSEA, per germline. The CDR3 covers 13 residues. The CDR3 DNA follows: TGCAGCGTCAAGTCCCCCCGTTCCGCCGGCTACACCTTC. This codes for CSVKSPRSAGYTF.

The CDR3 region has the DNA TGTGCCACCAGCAGTAGTGCGGGCACTGAAGCTTTCTTT. It is translated as CATSSSAGTEAFF. The gene calls are TRBV15 and TRBJ1-1; D gene unclear. The CDR3 is 13 residues long. Germline CDR1 and CDR2: LNHNV and YYDKDF (reference sequence). Trimming left V 3 bases short and J 4 bases short, with 9 bases between.

CDR3 region: CAISGGQGSRETQYF. The CDR3 DNA sequence: TGTGCCATCTCGGGTGGACAGGGAAGCAGAGAGACCCAGTACTTC. The gene calls are TRBV28 and TRBJ2-5; 8 nucleotides line up with TRBD1. Trimming at V came to 10 bases and at J to 4 bases, leaving 14 bases not matched to a gene. Germline loops: CDR1 MDHEN, CDR2 SYDVKM. The length of the CDR3 is 15 residues.

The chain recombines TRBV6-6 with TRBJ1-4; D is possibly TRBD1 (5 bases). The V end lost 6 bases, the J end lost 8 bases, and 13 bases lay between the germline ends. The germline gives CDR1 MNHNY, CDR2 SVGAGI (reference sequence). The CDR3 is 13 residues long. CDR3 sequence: CASSQGTYEKLFF. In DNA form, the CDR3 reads TGTGCCAGCAGCCAAGGGACTTACGAAAAACTGTTTTTT.

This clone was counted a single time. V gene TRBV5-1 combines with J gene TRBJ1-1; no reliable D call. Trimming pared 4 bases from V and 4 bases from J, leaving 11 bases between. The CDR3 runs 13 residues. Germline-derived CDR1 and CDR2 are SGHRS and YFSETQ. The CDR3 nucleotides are TGCGCCAGCAGCCGTTGGACTACCACTGAAGCTTTCTTT. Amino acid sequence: CASSRWTTTEAFF.

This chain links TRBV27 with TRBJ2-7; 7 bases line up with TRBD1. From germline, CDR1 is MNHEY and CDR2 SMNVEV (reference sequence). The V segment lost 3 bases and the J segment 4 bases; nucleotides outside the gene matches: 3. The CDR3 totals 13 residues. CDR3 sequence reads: CASSLRGRYEQYF. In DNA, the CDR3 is TGTGCCAGCAGTTTGAGGGGGCGTTACGAGCAGTACTTC.

The DNA for the CDR3 is TGTGCCAGCAGTTCGACAGGGGGCCTGGGGGGCTACACCTTC. It translates to CASSSTGGLGGYTF. The chain employs TRBV6-5 and TRBJ1-2; 10 bases line up with TRBD1. CDR3 length: 14 residues. V dropped 4 bases and J dropped 8; count of bases not matched to a gene: 7. The germline V gene encodes CDR1 MNHEY and CDR2 SVGAGI.

CDR3 nucleotides: TGCGCCAGCAGCTTCGGACCGTTCGCGGGCTCCTATTTGGCGAGTGGCACAGATACGCAGTATTTT. Translated, it gives CASSFGPFAGSYLASGTDTQYF. The chain links TRBV5-1 to TRBJ2-3; possibly TRBD2 for D (5 bases). Trimming left V 2 bases short and J 1 base short, with 32 bases between. The CDR3 sequence is 22 residues long. Germline CDR1 reads SGHRS; CDR2 reads YFSETQ.

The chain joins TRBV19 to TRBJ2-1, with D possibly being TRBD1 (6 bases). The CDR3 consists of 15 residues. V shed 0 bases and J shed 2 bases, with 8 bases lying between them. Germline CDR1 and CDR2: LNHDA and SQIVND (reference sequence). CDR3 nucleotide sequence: TGTGCCAGTAGTATAGAAGGGGGTACCTACAATGAGCAGTTCTTC. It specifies CASSIEGGTYNEQFF.

In nucleotides, the CDR3 is TGCGCCAGCAGCCCGCAGGGTGATAGGGCAGATACGCAGTATTTT. Translation gives CASSPQGDRADTQYF. J is TRBJ2-3 and V is TRBV5-1, with D perhaps matching TRBD1 (5 bases). V shed 4 bases and J shed 4 bases, with 16 bases lying between them. Germline loops: CDR1 SGHRS, CDR2 YFSETQ. The CDR3 is 15 residues long.

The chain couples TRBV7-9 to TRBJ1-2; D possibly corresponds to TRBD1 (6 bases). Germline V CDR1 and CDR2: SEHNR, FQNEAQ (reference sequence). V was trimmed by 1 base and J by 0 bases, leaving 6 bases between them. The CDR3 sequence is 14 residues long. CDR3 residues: CASSLGQANYGYTF. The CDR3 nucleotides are TGTGCCAGCAGCTTAGGACAGGCTAACTATGGCTACACCTTC. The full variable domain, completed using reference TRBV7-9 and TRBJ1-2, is DTGVSQNPRHKITKRGQNVTFRCDPISEHNRLYWYRQTLGQGPEFLTYFQNEAQLEKSRLLSDRFSAERPKGSFSTLEIQRTEQGDSAMYLCASSLGQANYGYTFGSGTRLTVV.